A selection of T cell receptor beta chains follows, all from one sample in a study of regulatory T cells in long-lasting Graves disease. TCRdb re-derived calls from the multiplex PCR reads in MiXCR, one entry per CDR3 protein. Among some 370,000 distinct CDR3 sequences listed, less than 25% were seen once. Sample: peripheral blood mononuclear cells (PBMCs), taken when the disease was refractory, from a patient treated with antithyroid drugs. These receptor sequences come from a female donor with Graves disease. Each CDR3 is given with its conserved first and last residue. Fields, in order: J gene, CDR3 length, clone size, D gene, V gene, CDR3 DNA, CDR3 protein. The D gene is left open where the match is weak. Expanded clones get a size class; other rows say once, few or many, or leave the size out.

TRBJ2-6,17,NA,NA,TRBV5-1,TGCGCCAGCAGCCCACAGGGTCTAGGGACTGGGGCCAACGTCCTGACTTTC,CASSPQGLGTGANVLTF
TRBJ1-1,15,once,TRBD1,TRBV29-1,TGCAGCGTGGGTGATACCGGGACAGGGAGATCGGGGGCTTTCTTT,CSVGDTGTGRSGAFF
TRBJ2-7,14,many,NA,TRBV6-2/TRBV6-3,TGTGCCAGCAGGATTACGGCGCAGGCCTACGAGCAGTACTTC,CASRITAQAYEQYF
TRBJ2-7,16,many,NA,TRBV6-2/TRBV6-3,TGTGCCAGCAGTTACCGGAAATTTCCGTTGTCCTACGAGCAGTACTTC,CASSYRKFPLSYEQYF
TRBJ1-4,18,many,NA,TRBV24-1,TGTGCCGCCACCAAACCACCGGACAGTCGACCAACTAATGAAAAACTGTTTTTT,CAATKPPDSRPTNEKLFF
TRBJ2-1,12,few,NA,TRBV24-1,TGTGCCACCAGTGCCGGGCGGTTTGAGCAGTTCTTC,CATSAGRFEQFF
TRBJ1-6,16,NA,NA,TRBV7-9,TGTGCCAGCAGCTCGCAGGGGCGACTATCCAATTCACCCCTCCACTTT,CASSSQGRLSNSPLHF
TRBJ1-2,14,many,NA,TRBV27,TGTGCCAGCAGTTTACTCGGGACGGACTATGGCTACACCTTC,CASSLLGTDYGYTF
TRBJ2-2,15,many,TRBD2,TRBV11-1,TGTGCCAGCAGCTTTGGACTAGGGCGAACCGGGGAGCTGTTTTTT,CASSFGLGRTGELFF
TRBJ2-1,16,NA,TRBD2,TRBV5-1,TGCGCCAGCAGCTTGTACGTAGCGGGAGGGGACAATGAGCAGTTCTTC,CASSLYVAGGDNEQFF
TRBJ2-1,17,NA,NA,TRBV28,TGTGCCAGCAGTCCCCCCGTGCCAGGCGGTTATGTCAATGAGCAGTTCTTC,CASSPPVPGGYVNEQFF